The 5 T cell receptor beta chains given below trace back to one sample, sequenced in a study of early T cells in non-severe SARS-CoV-2 infection. One entry per CDR3 protein results from TCRdb running MiXCR on the 5' RACE reads. The repertoire holds about 48,000 distinct CDR3 sequences, with around 9.5% as singletons. Sequenced sample: whole blood. The receptor source for this set is an adult who was a healthcare worker with PCR-confirmed SARS-CoV-2 infection or an uninfected control (not recorded which).

This clonotype has a count of ten or more. V and J are TRBV4-1 and TRBJ1-4, with a possible D match to TRBD1 (5 bases). Trimming took 2 bases from V and 6 from J, leaving 16 bases between them. In germline, CDR1 is MGHRA, CDR2 YSYEKL. The CDR3 spans 16 residues. The CDR3 nucleotides are TGCGCCAGCAGCCAACCTTGGACGGGACGTTATGAAAAACTGTTTTTT. This gives the protein CASSQPWTGRYEKLFF.

This clonotype showed up just a few times. V usage is TRBV10-3 and J usage is TRBJ2-2; 14 positions match TRBD2. The germline V gene encodes CDR1 ENHRY and CDR2 SYGVKD. The trim removed 7 bases at V and 0 bases at J, leaving 4 bases unmatched. CDR3 length equals 17 residues. CDR3 amino acids: CAIIGTSGGPNTGELFF. The CDR3 nucleotides are TGTGCCATCATCGGGACTAGCGGGGGCCCGAACACCGGGGAGCTGTTTTTT.

This clonotype was recorded at least ten times. This chain links TRBV5-1 with TRBJ1-2; possibly TRBD1 for D (6 bases). The CDR3 length is 14 residues. V shed 1 base and J shed 12 bases, with 19 bases lying between them. Germline CDR1 SGHRS, CDR2 YFSETQ. The CDR3 region is CASSLKGGQARHTF. The CDR3 region has the DNA TGCGCCAGCAGCTTGAAGGGGGGGCAGGCGCGCCACACCTTC.

The chain is built from TRBV9 and TRBJ2-3; possible D gene TRBD1, 6 bases. With 4 bases removed from V and 5 bases from J, the gap between germline ends came to 14 bases. Germline V gene lookup returns CDR1 SGDLS and CDR2 YYNGEE. This CDR3 has 14 amino acids. The CDR3 DNA reads as TGTGCCAGCAGCCTCGACAGGCTTCAAGATACGCAGTATTTT. Translating it yields CASSLDRLQDTQYF.

This chain links TRBV10-3 with TRBJ1-2; D gene uncertain. V gave up 7 bases and J gave up 3 bases, with 15 bases separating them. Germline CDR1 and CDR2: ENHRY and SYGVKD. This CDR3 spans 14 amino acids. The CDR3 loop reads CAINPGGRDYGYTF. The CDR3 DNA reads as TGTGCCATCAATCCCGGTGGGCGTGACTATGGCTACACCTTC.